Reported below is one T cell receptor (beta chain). Preparation of the TCRbeta library was carried out with unique molecular identifiers. TCRdb re-called the PCR reads through MiXCR, storing one row per CDR3 protein. The profile shows under 100,000 distinct CDR3 sequences, about 16% of them singletons. These data belong to a study of T-cell reconstitution after alpha-beta-depleted transplantation in children. This specimen consisted of PBMCs, mostly from graft donor cells, obtained 180 days after TCRalphabeta/CD19-depleted stem cell transplant. The receptor was isolated from a male patient between 2 and 9 years old who had a stem cell transplant for acute lymphoblastic leukemia, so the T cells may come from the graft donor.

In nucleotides, the CDR3 is TGTGCCACCAGTGATAATTCAGATACGCAGTATTTT. Its protein product is CATSDNSDTQYF. The rearrangement uses TRBV24-1 and TRBJ2-3; D gene ambiguous. Trimming stripped 3 bases from V and 4 bases from J, with 4 bases between. This CDR3 has 12 amino acids. The germline gives CDR1 KGHDR, CDR2 SFDVKD.